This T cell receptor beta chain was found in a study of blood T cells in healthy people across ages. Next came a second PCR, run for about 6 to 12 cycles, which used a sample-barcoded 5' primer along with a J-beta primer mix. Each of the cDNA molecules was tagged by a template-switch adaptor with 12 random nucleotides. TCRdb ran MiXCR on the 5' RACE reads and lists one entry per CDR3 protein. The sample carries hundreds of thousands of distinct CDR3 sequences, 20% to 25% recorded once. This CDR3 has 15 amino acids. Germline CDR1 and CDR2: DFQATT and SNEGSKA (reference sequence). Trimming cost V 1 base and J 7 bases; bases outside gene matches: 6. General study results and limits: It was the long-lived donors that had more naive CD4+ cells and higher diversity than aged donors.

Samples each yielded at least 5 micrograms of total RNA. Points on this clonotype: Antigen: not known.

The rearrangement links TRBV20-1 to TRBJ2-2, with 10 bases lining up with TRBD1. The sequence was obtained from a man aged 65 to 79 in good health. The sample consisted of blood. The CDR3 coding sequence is TGCAGTGCTAGAGGCCGACAGGGGGCCAACGGGGAGCTGTTTTTT. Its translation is CSARGRQGANGELFF.